The present T cell receptor beta chain was sequenced within a study of shared clonotypes between healthy human individuals. The CDR3 is made up of 15 amino acids. Trimming shortened V by 1 base and J by 2 bases, and 9 bases separated the two germline ends. Germline CDR1 reads MNHNY; CDR2 reads SVGAGI (reference sequence). Profiling relied on immunoSEQ multiplex PCR, and the TCRdb table lists in-frame clones only, not all of them. There are some 2 million clones in the sample; about 95% occur only once, and 1% to 1.5% lies in the top ten. Naive CD8 isolation took CD45RO-negative cells positively selected for CCR7 and excluded terminally differentiated effector memory CD45RA+ cells. In regard to this clone: This same CDR3 is encoded by further DNA sequences in the sample.

The source is a man aged 18 to 29 in good health. The source material was naive CD8+ T cells sorted from blood. The J gene is TRBJ2-1, the V gene TRBV6-6; D possibly uses TRBD1 or TRBD2 (5 bases each). This chain's CDR3 is CASSYLTGPYNEQFF. The CDR3 coding sequence is TGTGCCAGCAGTTACTTGACGGGACCCTACAATGAGCAGTTCTTC.